The clone carrying this T cell receptor (beta chain) was found many times. Its antigen is unidentified. Sampling of bone marrow took place during active disease in every patient. This sample was included in a study of read filtering for tumor transcriptome and immune sequencing. Study-wide points: RNA-seq captured clonotypes less deeply and reliably than IR-seq.

The CDR3 runs to 14 residues. The V and J ends lost 2 bases and 1 base respectively, with 10 bases between them. In germline, CDR1 is GTSNPN, CDR2 SVGIG (reference sequence). From roughly 390 ng of RNA, a library with molecular barcoded alpha/delta and beta/gamma adaptors was made. TCRdb processed the reads anew with MiXCR; each CDR3 protein has one entry. The sample shows tens of thousands of distinct CDR3 sequences, about 18% of them seen only once. The chain has TRBV30 and TRBJ2-3; D is possibly TRBD1 (6 bases). This clonotype was obtained from a donor older than 35 with multiple myeloma. Sequencing was carried out using a population of CD138-negative cells sorted from bone marrow. CDR3 in amino acids: CAWSRQAGTDTQYF. The CDR3 nucleotides read TGTGCCTGGAGTCGACAGGCAGGCACAGATACGCAGTATTTT.